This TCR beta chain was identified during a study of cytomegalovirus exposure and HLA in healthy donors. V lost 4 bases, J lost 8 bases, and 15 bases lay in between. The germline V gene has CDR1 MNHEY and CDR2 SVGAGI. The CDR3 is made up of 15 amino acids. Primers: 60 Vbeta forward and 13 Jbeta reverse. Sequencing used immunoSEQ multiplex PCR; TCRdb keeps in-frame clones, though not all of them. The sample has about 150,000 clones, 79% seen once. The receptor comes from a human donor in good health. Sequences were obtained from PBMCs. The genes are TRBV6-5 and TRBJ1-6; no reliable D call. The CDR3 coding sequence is TGTGCCAGCAGTTTCTGGAAGCGGGGTGATTCACCCCTCCACTTT. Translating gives CASSFWKRGDSPLHF.